This TCR beta chain emerged from a study of T-cell memory formation after mild COVID-19. 5'RACE with constant-segment primers yielded barcoded, UMI-tagged TCR alpha and TCR beta cDNA libraries. A single record per CDR3 protein comes from TCRdb applying MiXCR to the 5' RACE reads. The table has some 600,000 distinct CDR3 sequences, roughly 17% seen once; the top ten hold roughly 7.8%. CDR3 size: 15 residues. Trimming cost V 5 bases and J 5 bases, with 16 bases left between them. Germline V CDR1 and CDR2: LNHDA, SQIVND (reference sequence). Whole-study findings and limits: The finding that pre-infection memory included some responding clones suggested that cross-reactive memory joined.

This clonotype was observed a handful of times. Antigen unknown. This sequence was found in an adult woman who had mild COVID-19 (a few samples of this study predate the infection). Cell type and time point are not known. The specimen sequenced was PBMCs or a T cell subset sorted from them (not recorded which). The chain recombines TRBV19 with TRBJ2-1; TRBD2 might be the D (6 bases). The CDR3: CASSAGQSGHNEQFF. As DNA, the CDR3 is TGTGCCAGTAGTGCCGGTCAGAGCGGGCACAATGAGCAGTTCTTC.